These T cell receptor beta chains were read from a single sample in a study of T cells after yellow fever vaccination. Each CDR3 protein is one row after TCRdb ran MiXCR on the 5' RACE reads. Here the sample spans fewer than 450,000 distinct CDR3 sequences, about 4% being singletons. Here the sequenced sample was PBMCs, taken 5 days after the yellow fever booster vaccination. Source of these receptors: a man aged 18 to 29 who received the YFV17D yellow fever vaccine. Both conserved end residues are part of each CDR3. The order of the fields is clone size, V gene, D gene, J gene, CDR3 protein, CDR3 DNA. A D gene is named only where the DNA matches it firmly. Size is stated for part of the rows, as once, few or many counts, or as a class when the clone is expanded.

>few|TRBV4-1|NA|TRBJ2-3
CASSPQVRATDTQYF
TGCGCCAGCAGCCCGCAGGTTAGAGCCACAGATACGCAGTATTTT
>NA|TRBV12-3/TRBV12-4|TRBD1|TRBJ2-2
CASRPKDRDTGELFF
TGTGCCAGCAGGCCGAAGGACAGGGACACCGGGGAGCTGTTTTTT
>many|TRBV7-6|NA|TRBJ1-1
CASRPTEQGMNTEAFF
TGTGCCAGCAGACCGACTGAGCAGGGGATGAACACTGAAGCTTTCTTT
>NA|TRBV4-1|NA|TRBJ2-5
CASSQDKGGGETQYF
TGCGCCAGCAGCCAAGATAAAGGAGGGGGAGAGACCCAGTACTTC
>NA|TRBV5-6|NA|TRBJ2-7
CASSLGLDYEQYF
TGTGCCAGCAGCTTGGGGCTAGACTACGAGCAGTACTTC
>NA|TRBV15|NA|TRBJ1-2
CATSRDQGGYTF
TGTGCCACCAGCAGAGATCAGGGGGGCTACACCTTC
>many|TRBV6-6|TRBD2|TRBJ2-3
CASSSRGGDTQYF
TGTGCCAGCAGTTCGCGGGGGGGCGATACGCAGTATTTT
>many|TRBV5-1|NA|TRBJ1-1
CASSLGQVNTEAFF
TGCGCCAGCAGCTTGGGGCAGGTGAACACTGAAGCTTTCTTT
>many|TRBV2|NA|TRBJ1-2
CASSPKTYHSLGYTF
TGTGCCAGCAGCCCCAAAACATATCATTCCCTTGGCTACACCTTC
>many|TRBV29-1|NA|TRBJ2-1
CSVRQNEQFF
TGCAGCGTCCGACAGAATGAGCAGTTCTTC
>NA|TRBV25-1|TRBD1|TRBJ2-2
CASTPRTGFPTGELFF
TGTGCCAGCACTCCGCGGACAGGGTTTCCCACCGGGGAGCTGTTTTTT
>few|TRBV4-3|TRBD1|TRBJ1-2
CASSQLAGTVNYGYTF
TGCGCCAGCAGCCAACTGGCCGGGACAGTTAACTATGGCTACACCTTC
>few|TRBV5-1|TRBD2|TRBJ2-1
CASSFTGTSSYNEQFF
TGCGCCAGCAGCTTTACCGGGACTAGCTCCTACAATGAGCAGTTCTTC
>NA|TRBV10-3|TRBD1|TRBJ1-2
CAIRPTGQGYTF
TGTGCCATCAGACCGACAGGGCAGGGCTACACCTTC
>few|TRBV4-1|NA|TRBJ1-1
CASSQARIGGEAFF
TGCGCCAGCAGCCAAGCTCGAATAGGGGGTGAAGCTTTCTTT
>few|TRBV10-3|NA|TRBJ2-7
CAISEDRLREQYF
TGTGCCATCAGTGAAGACAGGCTACGCGAGCAGTACTTC
>few|TRBV7-3|TRBD2|TRBJ2-1
CASSSAGGPNEQFF
TGTGCCAGCAGCTCAGCGGGGGGGCCAAATGAGCAGTTCTTC